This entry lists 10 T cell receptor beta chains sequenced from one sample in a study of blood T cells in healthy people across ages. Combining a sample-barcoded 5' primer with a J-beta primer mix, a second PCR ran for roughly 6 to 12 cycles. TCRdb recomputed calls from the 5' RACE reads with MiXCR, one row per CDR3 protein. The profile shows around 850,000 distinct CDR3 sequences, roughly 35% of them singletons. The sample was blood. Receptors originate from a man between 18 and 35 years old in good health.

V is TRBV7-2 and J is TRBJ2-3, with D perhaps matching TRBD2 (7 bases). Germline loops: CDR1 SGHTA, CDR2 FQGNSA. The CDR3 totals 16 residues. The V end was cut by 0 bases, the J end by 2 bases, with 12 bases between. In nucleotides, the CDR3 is TGTGCCAGCAGCTTAGCCGGGGGGCCCACCACAGATACGCAGTATTTT. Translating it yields CASSLAGGPTTDTQYF.

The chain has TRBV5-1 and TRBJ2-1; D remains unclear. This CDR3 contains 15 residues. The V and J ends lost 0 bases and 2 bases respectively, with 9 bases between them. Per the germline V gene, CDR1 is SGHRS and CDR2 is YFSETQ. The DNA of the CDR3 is TGCGCCAGCAGCTTGGACTCTCCCGCCTACAATGAGCAGTTCTTC. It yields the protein CASSLDSPAYNEQFF.

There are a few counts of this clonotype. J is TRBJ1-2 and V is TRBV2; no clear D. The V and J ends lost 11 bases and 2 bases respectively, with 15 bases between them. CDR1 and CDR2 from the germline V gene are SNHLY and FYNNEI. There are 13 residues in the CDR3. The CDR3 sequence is CAFLTRRNYGYTF. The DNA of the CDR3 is TGTGCCTTCTTGACACGCCGCAACTATGGCTACACCTTC.

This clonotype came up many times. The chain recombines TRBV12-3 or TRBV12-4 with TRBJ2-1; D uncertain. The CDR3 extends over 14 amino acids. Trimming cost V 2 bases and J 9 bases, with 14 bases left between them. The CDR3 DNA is TGTGCCAGCAGTTTATCCGGGCCCATGGGTGAGCAGTTCTTC. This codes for CASSLSGPMGEQFF.

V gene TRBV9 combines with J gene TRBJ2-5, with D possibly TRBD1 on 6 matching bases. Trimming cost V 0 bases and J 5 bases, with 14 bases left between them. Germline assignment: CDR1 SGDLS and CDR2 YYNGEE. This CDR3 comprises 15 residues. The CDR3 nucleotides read TGTGCCAGCAGCGTAGACGGCAGGGGATGGGAGACCCAGTACTTC. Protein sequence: CASSVDGRGWETQYF. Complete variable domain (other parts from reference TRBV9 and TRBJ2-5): DSGVTQTPKHLITATGQRVTLRCSPRSGDLSVYWYQQSLDQGLQFLIQYYNGEERAKGNILERFSAQQFPDLHSELNLSSLELGDSALYFCASSVDGRGWETQYFGPGTRLLVL.

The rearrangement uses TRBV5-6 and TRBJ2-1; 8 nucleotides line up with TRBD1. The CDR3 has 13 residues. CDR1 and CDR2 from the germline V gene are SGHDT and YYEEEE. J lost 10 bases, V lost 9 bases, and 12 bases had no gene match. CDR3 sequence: CAISDRADREQFF. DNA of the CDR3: TGTGCCATCTCGGACAGGGCCGACAGGGAGCAGTTCTTC.

CDR3 coding DNA: TGTGCCAGCAGTCAGGTCACAAGGGGTGGCTACACCTTC. Amino acid sequence: CASSQVTRGGYTF. The chain has TRBV12-3 or TRBV12-4 and TRBJ1-2; D possibly corresponds to TRBD1 (5 bases). The CDR3 is made up of 13 amino acids. V was pared by 5 bases and J by 7 bases, with 14 bases between.

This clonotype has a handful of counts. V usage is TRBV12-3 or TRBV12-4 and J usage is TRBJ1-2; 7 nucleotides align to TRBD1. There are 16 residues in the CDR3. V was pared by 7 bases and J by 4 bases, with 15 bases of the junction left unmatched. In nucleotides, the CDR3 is TGTGCCAGCACCTCCCCCTCCGGGACAGCATCCTATGGCTACACCTTC. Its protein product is CASTSPSGTASYGYTF.

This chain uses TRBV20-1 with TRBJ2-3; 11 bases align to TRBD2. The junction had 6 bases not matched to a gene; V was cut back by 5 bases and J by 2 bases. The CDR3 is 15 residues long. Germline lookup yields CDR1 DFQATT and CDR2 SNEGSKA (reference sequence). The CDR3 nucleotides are TGCAGTGCTGCTCGACTAGCGGGGTTCACAGATACGCAGTATTTT. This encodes CSAARLAGFTDTQYF.

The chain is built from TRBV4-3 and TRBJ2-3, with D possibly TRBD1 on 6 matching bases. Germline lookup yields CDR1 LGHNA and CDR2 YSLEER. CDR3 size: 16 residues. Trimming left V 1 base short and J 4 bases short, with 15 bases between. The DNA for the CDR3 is TGCGCCAGCAGCCAAGTGGGTGGGGGCGCGGCAGATACGCAGTATTTT. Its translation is CASSQVGGGAADTQYF.